Given below is one T cell receptor beta chain in context. Its cognate antigen has yet to be identified. No much larger clonotype is one base removed from it; base qualities were not supplied. The sample belongs to a study of shared clonotypes between healthy human individuals (dated by TCRdb to 2020 to 2021). Looking at the study overall: The cohort comprised two women and a few men aged 18 to 49 years. Blood TCR repertoires of five healthy adults were deeply sequenced to estimate repertoire size and the extent of clonotype sharing between individuals. To increase sequencing depth and limit assay-specific biases, different laboratories used diverse techniques to prepare libraries and sequence TCR repertoires. Per donor, leukapheresis produced somewhere between about 0.9 and 9.5 billion PBMCs. For each donor, three plates each were used for CD4 naive and CD4 memory, two plates were used for CD8 naive, and one plate was used for CD8 memory.

There are 19 amino acids in the CDR3, from cysteine to phenylalanine inclusive. CDR3 DNA only is kept here, 57 bases in frame from base 1. The V end gives up 3 bases and the J end 7 bases, leaving 21 bases in the junction not matched to a gene. CDR1 and CDR2, per the germline V gene, are SGDLS and YYNGEE. TCR CDR3 regions were amplified from genomic DNA by multiplex PCR using the deep immunoSEQ assay. Extracted genomic DNA from each cell subset was distributed evenly across all wells of several immunoSEQ 96-well plates, and each plate was treated as a replicate. For sorted subsets, 150 to 250 ng of genomic DNA, equivalent to 25,000 to 35,000 T cell genomes, went into each replicate PCR. Purified libraries were quantified with a Qubit 3.0 fluorometer, sized on a Bioanalyzer 2100, and re-quantified with the KAPA Library Quantification kit. A separate single-read 150-cycle Illumina NextSeq 550 flow cell was used to sequence each immunoSEQ 96-well plate. The paper's processing steps were these. Because only junctional sequences without quality scores were contained in the immunoSEQ output, filtering matching that applied to full-length reads could not be performed. Sequences were annotated with PyIR, a Python wrapper for IgBLAST v1.9, and V/J genes and CDR3 were assigned using IMGT germline references. Reads were filtered out if the reads had weak V/J assignments (E-value above 1e-6), no CDR3, stop codons, out-of-frame junctions, or ambiguous translated residues. V3J clonotypes were defined by identical inferred V gene, J gene, and CDR3 amino acid sequence. The percentage overlap between two repertoires was calculated by dividing the number of shared unique clonotypes by the size of the smaller repertoire. Three approaches were used to assess repertoire richness: RTK rarefaction, the Chao1 estimator, and Recon v2.1 estimates of unobserved clonotypes. For all TCRbeta clonotypes obtained by the gDNA method from a few donors, generation probabilities were computed with OLGA. TCRdb carries this immuneACCESS record with in-frame sequences only. Its versions omit some clonotypes, under half of them owing to an unresolved V gene in the studies checked, with the rest unexplained. That table gives V, J and clone size, and the DNA gave D and trimming. This sample has fewer than 1 million clones in its table, and just over 95% of those were observed once. Less than 0.25% of the sample goes to the ten largest clones.

Results the study describes overall, beyond this receptor: Based on pairwise subsampling, the degree of clonotype sharing among donors was expected to be affected by sequencing depth. Compared with non-shared clonotypes, clonotypes shared by all four sorted-subset donors had higher generation probabilities. Sharing across a few donors was observed for about 5% of naive CD4, 3.5% of naive CD8, 2% to 2.5% of memory CD4, and 0.4% of memory CD8 clonotypes. Naive subsets generally had larger estimated clonotype richness than memory subsets. Even with the large sequencing depth, rarefaction of the sorted-subset datasets indicated that sequencing was incomplete. The small number of donors limited the genetic and exposure-history diversity represented. Only blood was sampled, and tissue TCR repertoires likely differ from those in blood.

CD8 naive samples consisted of CD45RO-negative cells that were positively selected for CCR7, yielding a CD45RA+CCR7+ population without TemRA cells. The donors were healthy, HIV-negative adults who had no recently reported acute infections or vaccinations. Every donor was a Caucasian adult residing in Nashville, Tennessee, USA. After blood collection by leukapheresis, PBMCs were isolated using Ficoll-Histopaque density gradient centrifugation and then cryopreserved in the vapor phase of liquid nitrogen. Purity and quantity of every magnetically sorted T cell population were checked by analytical flow cytometry. Genomic DNA was isolated from every sorted fraction and measured by UV absorbance on a Nanodrop 2000c.

Source material: naive CD8+ T cells sorted from blood. The intended sense of this specimen's cell subset or site label: CD45RA+CCR7+. The chain links TRBV9 with TRBJ1-5; 8 bases in the junction line up with TRBD1. This receptor was taken from a man aged 30-40 years in good health. The DNA sequence is given as TGTGCCAGCAGCGCTCCGTCACAGGGGGGCAGGTACTCGGGCCAGCCCCAGCATTTT. Its amino acids are CASSAPSQGGRYSGQPQHF.